The 4 T cell receptor beta chains below were found in one sample sequenced in a study of identical twins. One entry per CDR3 protein, called by TCRdb with MiXCR from the 5' RACE reads. This repertoire shows about 570,000 distinct CDR3 sequences, approximately 10% found once; its top ten account for under 3%. This same sample was also taken into another study, of yellow fever vaccine responses in identical twins.

The sequenced material came from PBMCs. The receptors shown here come from a woman aged 18-35 years in good health.

V and J are TRBV6-4 and TRBJ2-3; 9 nucleotides agree with TRBD2. The CDR3 extends over 16 amino acids. With V trimmed by 4 bases and J by 5 bases, 10 bases remained unmatched. Germline V gene data show CDR1 as MRHNA and CDR2 as SNTAGT. The DNA of the CDR3 is TGTGCCAGCAGTGTCTATAGCGGGAGTGACGTAGATACGCAGTATTTT. It translates to CASSVYSGSDVDTQYF.

The chain combines TRBV6-5 with TRBJ1-1; 11 bases match TRBD1. Germline V lookup: CDR1 MNHEY, CDR2 SVGAGI. The trim removed 2 bases at V and 1 base at J, leaving 12 bases unmatched. The CDR3 contains 19 residues. CDR3 bases: TGTGCCAGCAGTTACGGGATCTCTTTTGGGACAGGGGGGAACACTGAAGCTTTCTTT. Its translation: CASSYGISFGTGGNTEAFF.

This clonotype has more than one count but fewer than ten. J is TRBJ2-5 and V is TRBV7-9, with D unclear. The CDR3 sequence is 14 residues long. V gave up 2 bases and J gave up 2 bases, with 9 bases separating them. Looked up from germline, CDR1 is SEHNR and CDR2 is FQNEAQ (reference sequence). CDR3 sequence reads: CASSLFHAQETQYF. The CDR3 coding sequence is TGTGCCAGCAGCTTATTTCACGCACAAGAGACCCAGTACTTC.

This clonotype has only a few counts. V and J are TRBV7-9 and TRBJ2-7; D remains ambiguous. V was cut by 2 bases and J by 6 bases, with 14 bases left in between. This CDR3 is 14 amino acids long. CDR1 is SEHNR and CDR2 is FQNEAQ in the germline V gene (reference sequence). The CDR3 DNA follows: TGTGCCAGCAGCTTAACTGTTCAGTCCAGCGAGCAGTACTTC. Translation gives CASSLTVQSSEQYF.